This record looks at one T cell receptor beta chain sequence and its context. The antigen remains unidentified. After removal of 1 base from V and 6 bases from J, the junction contained 8 bases not matched to a gene. CDR1 is LNHDA and CDR2 is SQIVND in the germline V gene (reference sequence). The CDR3 totals 16 residues. The sample is drawn from a study of OX40 agonist ivuxolimab in advanced cancers. Study at large: Partial response was recorded in three patients: one hepatocellular carcinoma and two cutaneous melanoma cases. Whole-study results and caveats: Some of the lowest clonal expansion was seen in partial responders at 0.1-3.0 mg/kg.

The repertoire was sequenced with immunoSEQ multiplex PCR; TCRdb's copy has only in-frame clones and lacks some. The sample consists of some 90,000 clones, around 90% of them appearing once. This TCR derives from an adult with an advanced solid tumor such as melanoma, head and neck, liver or kidney cancer. This specimen was CD4+ or CD8+ T cells sorted from blood, taken in a trial of the OX40 agonist ivuxolimab. The chain links TRBV19 to TRBJ2-1; the match to TRBD2 covers 8 bases. The CDR3 loop is CASSIVGTRNSNEQFF. The CDR3 DNA sequence: TGTGCCAGTAGTATAGTTGGGACTAGAAACTCCAATGAGCAGTTCTTC.